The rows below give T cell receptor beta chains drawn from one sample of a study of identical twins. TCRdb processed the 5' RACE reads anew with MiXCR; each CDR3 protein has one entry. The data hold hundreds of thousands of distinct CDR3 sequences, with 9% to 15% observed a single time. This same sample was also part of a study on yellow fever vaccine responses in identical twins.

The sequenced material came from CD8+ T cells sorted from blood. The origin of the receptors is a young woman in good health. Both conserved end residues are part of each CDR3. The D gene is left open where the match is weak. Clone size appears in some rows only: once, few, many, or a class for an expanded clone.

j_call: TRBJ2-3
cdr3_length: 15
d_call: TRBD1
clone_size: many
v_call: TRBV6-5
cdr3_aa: CASSLTGGFTDTQYF
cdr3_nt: TGTGCCAGCAGTTTGACAGGGGGCTTCACAGATACGCAGTATTTT

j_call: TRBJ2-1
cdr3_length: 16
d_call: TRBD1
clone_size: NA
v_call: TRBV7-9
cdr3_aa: CASSLVGQGARNEQFF
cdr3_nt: TGTGCCAGCAGCTTAGTAGGACAGGGGGCGAGGAATGAGCAGTTCTTC

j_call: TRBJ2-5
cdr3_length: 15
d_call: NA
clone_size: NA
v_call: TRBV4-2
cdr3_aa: CASSQEGAAKETQYF
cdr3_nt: TGTGCCAGCAGCCAAGAAGGCGCAGCAAAAGAGACCCAGTACTTC

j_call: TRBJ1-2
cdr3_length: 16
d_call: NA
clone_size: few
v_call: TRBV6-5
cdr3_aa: CASSYAATGLDYGYTF
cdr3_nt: TGTGCCAGCAGTTACGCCGCAACAGGGTTAGATTATGGCTACACCTTC

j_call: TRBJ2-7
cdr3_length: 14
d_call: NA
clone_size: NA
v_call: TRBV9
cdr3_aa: CASSAAGRFDEQYF
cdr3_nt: TGTGCCAGCAGCGCCGCCGGCAGGTTCGACGAGCAGTACTTC

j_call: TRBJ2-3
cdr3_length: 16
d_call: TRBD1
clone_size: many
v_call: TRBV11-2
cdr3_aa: CASSLVSDRVADTQYF
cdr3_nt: TGTGCCAGCAGCTTAGTGTCCGACAGGGTAGCAGATACGCAGTATTTT

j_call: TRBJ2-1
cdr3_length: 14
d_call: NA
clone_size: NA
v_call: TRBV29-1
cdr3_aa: CSVEELGLYNEQFF
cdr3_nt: TGCAGCGTTGAAGAATTGGGGCTTTACAATGAGCAGTTCTTC

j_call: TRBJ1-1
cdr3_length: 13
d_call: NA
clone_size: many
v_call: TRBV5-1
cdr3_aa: CASRRVEDTEAFF
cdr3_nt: TGCGCCAGCAGACGGGTGGAGGACACTGAAGCTTTCTTT

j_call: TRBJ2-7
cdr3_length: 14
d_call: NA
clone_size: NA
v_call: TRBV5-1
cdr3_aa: CASSLVGAVYEQYF
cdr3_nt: TGCGCCAGCAGCTTGGTGGGGGCGGTCTACGAGCAGTACTTC

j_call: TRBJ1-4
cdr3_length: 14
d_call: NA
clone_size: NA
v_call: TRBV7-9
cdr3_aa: CASSLGQANEKLFF
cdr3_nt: TGTGCCAGCAGCTTAGGACAAGCTAATGAAAAACTGTTTTTT

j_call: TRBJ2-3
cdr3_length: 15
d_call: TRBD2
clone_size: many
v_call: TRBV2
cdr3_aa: CASRETSGRGDTQYF
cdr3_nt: TGTGCCAGCAGAGAGACTAGCGGGAGAGGAGATACGCAGTATTTT

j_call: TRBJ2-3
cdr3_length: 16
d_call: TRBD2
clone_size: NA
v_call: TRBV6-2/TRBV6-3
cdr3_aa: CASSYARGTRRDTQYF
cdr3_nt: TGTGCCAGCAGTTACGCGCGGGGGACCCGCCGGGATACGCAGTATTTT

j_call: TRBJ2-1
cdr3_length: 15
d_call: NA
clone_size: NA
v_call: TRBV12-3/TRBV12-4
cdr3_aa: CASSPPDGPEMVQFF
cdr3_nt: TGTGCCAGCAGCCCCCCCGACGGCCCGGAGATGGTGCAGTTCTTC

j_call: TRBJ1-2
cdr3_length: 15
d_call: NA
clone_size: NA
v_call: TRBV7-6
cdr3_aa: CASSSGQNTNYGYTF
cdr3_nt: TGTGCCAGCAGCTCCGGACAGAATACTAACTATGGCTACACCTTC

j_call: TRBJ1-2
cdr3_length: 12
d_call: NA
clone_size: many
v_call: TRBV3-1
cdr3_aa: CASSLGTYGYTF
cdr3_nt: TGTGCCAGCAGCCTTGGGACCTATGGCTACACCTTC

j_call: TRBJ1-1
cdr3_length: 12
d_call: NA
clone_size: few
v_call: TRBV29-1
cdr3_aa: CSVDRGNTEAFF
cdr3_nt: TGCAGCGTTGATCGTGGGAACACTGAAGCTTTCTTT

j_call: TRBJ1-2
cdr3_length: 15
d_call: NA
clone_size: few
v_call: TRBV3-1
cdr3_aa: CASSPAGRTNYGYTF
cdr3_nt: TGTGCCAGCAGCCCAGCTGGCAGAACTAACTATGGCTACACCTTC

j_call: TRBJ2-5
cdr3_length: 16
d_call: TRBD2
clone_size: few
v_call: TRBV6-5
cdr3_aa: CASSYGTSGGLGTQYF
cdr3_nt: TGTGCCAGCAGTTACGGGACTAGCGGGGGTCTGGGGACCCAGTACTTC

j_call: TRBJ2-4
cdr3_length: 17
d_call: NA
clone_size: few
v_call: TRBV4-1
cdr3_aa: CASSQDSGEGAKNIQYF
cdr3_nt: TGCGCCAGCAGCCAAGACTCAGGTGAAGGGGCCAAAAACATTCAGTACTTC

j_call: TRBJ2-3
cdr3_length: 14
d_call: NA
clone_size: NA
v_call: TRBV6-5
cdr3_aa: CASSSGGGLDTQYF
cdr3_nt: TGTGCCAGCAGTTCCGGAGGAGGGCTGGATACGCAGTATTTT

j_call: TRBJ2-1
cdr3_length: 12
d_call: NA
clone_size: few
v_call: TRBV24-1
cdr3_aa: CATSDSAYEQFF
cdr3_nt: TGTGCCACCAGTGATTCCGCTTATGAGCAGTTCTTC

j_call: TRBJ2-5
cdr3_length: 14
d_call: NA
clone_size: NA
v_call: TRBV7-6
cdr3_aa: CASSLAGPRETQYF
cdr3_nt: TGTGCCAGCAGCTTAGCAGGCCCTCGAGAGACCCAGTACTTC

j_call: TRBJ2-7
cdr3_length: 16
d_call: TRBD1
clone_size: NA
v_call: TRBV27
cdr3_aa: CASSRDRSGGVYEQYF
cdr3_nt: TGTGCCAGCAGCCGGGACAGATCTGGGGGAGTCTACGAGCAGTACTTC

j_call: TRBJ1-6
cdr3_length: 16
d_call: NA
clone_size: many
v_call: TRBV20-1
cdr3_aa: CSASGLGVQDNSPLHF
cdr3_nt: TGCAGTGCTAGTGGGCTGGGAGTGCAGGATAATTCACCCCTCCACTTT

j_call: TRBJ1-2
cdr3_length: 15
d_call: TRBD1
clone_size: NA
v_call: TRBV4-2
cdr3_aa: CASSQGTGVIYGYTF
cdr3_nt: TGTGCCAGCAGCCAAGGGACAGGTGTCATCTATGGCTACACCTTC

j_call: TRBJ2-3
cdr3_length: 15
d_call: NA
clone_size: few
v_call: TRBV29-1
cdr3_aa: CSVESSGRGTDTQYF
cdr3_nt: TGCAGCGTTGAATCTTCGGGGCGTGGGACAGATACGCAGTATTTT

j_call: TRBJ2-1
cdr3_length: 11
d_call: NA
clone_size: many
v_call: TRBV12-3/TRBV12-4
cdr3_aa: CASRGYNEQFF
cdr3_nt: TGTGCCAGCAGGGGATACAATGAGCAGTTCTTC

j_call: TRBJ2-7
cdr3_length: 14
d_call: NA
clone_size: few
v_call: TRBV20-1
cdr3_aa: CSARKPTIAAEQYF
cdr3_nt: TGCAGTGCTAGAAAACCGACTATCGCTGCCGAGCAGTACTTC

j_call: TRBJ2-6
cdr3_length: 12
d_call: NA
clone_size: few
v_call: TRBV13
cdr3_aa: CASSPRDNVLTF
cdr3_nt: TGTGCCAGCAGCCCCCGTGACAACGTCCTGACTTTC

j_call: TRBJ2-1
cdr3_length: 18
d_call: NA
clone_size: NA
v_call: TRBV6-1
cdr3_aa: CASSGGVSRGSSYNEQFF
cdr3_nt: TGTGCCAGCAGTGGGGGGGTCTCGCGGGGCTCTTCCTACAATGAGCAGTTCTTC

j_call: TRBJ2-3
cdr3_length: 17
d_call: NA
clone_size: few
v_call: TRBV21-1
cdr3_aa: CASSFHPRDRGTDTQYF
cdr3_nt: TGTGCCAGCAGCTTTCACCCCCGGGACAGGGGCACAGATACGCAGTATTTT

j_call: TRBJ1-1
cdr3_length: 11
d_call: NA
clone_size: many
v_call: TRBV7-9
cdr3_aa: CASSSVAEAFF
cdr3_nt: TGTGCCAGCAGCAGCGTGGCTGAAGCTTTCTTT

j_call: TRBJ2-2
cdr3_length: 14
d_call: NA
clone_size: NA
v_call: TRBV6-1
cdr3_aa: CASTRDVGGGELFF
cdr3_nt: TGTGCCAGCACCCGGGACGTTGGAGGCGGGGAGCTGTTTTTT

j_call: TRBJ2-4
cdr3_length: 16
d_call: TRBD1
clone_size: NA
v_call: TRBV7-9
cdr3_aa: CASSGGQGLAKNIQYF
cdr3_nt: TGTGCCAGCAGCGGAGGACAGGGATTAGCCAAAAACATTCAGTACTTC

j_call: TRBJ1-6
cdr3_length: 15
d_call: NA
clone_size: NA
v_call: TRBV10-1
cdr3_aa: CASSRDDSWDSPLHF
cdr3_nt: TGCGCCAGCAGTCGGGACGACTCCTGGGATTCACCCCTCCACTTT

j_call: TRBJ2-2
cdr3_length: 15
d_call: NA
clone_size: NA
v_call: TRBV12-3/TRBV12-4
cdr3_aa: CASSHLPSNTGELFF
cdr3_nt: TGTGCCAGCAGTCACTTACCTTCGAACACCGGGGAGCTGTTTTTT

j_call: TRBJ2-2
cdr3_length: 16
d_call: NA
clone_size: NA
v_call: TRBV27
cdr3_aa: CASSPSVRRNTGELFF
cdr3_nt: TGTGCCAGCAGTCCCTCCGTCCGACGTAACACCGGGGAGCTGTTTTTT

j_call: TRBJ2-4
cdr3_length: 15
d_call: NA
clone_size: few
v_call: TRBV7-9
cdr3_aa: CASSPLELAKNIQYF
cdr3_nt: TGTGCCAGCAGCCCCTTGGAACTAGCCAAAAACATTCAGTACTTC

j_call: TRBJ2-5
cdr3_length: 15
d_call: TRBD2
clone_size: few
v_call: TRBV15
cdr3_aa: CATSRTLAWEETQYF
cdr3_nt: TGTGCCACCAGCAGAACACTAGCGTGGGAAGAGACCCAGTACTTC

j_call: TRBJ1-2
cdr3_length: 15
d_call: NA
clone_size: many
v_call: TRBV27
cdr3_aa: CASSLSLGENYGYTF
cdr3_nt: TGTGCCAGCAGTTTATCACTAGGGGAGAACTATGGCTACACCTTC

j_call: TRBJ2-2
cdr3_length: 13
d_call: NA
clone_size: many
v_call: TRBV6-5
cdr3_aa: CASSLYYTGELFF
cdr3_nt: TGTGCCAGCAGTTTGTACTACACCGGGGAGCTGTTTTTT

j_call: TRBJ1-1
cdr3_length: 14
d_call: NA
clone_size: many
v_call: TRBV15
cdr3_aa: CATSPSPDFTEAFF
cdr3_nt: TGTGCCACCAGCCCGAGCCCTGATTTTACTGAAGCTTTCTTT

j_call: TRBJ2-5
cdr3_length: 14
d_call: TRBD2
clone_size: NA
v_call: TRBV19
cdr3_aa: CASSIGVAGETQYF
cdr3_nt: TGTGCCAGTAGTATAGGCGTAGCGGGAGAGACCCAGTACTTC

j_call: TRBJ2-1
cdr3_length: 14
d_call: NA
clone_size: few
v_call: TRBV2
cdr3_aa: CASSEEGGDNEQFF
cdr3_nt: TGTGCCAGCAGTGAAGAGGGCGGGGACAATGAGCAGTTCTTC

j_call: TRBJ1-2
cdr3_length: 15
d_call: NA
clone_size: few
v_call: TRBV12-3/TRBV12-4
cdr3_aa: CASSLFLRETYGYTF
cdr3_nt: TGTGCCAGCAGTTTATTCCTCCGGGAAACTTATGGCTACACCTTC

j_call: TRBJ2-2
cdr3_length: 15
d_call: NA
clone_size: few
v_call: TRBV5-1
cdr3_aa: CASSLTGLRTGELFF
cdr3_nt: TGCGCCAGCAGCTTGACAGGGTTACGGACCGGGGAGCTGTTTTTT

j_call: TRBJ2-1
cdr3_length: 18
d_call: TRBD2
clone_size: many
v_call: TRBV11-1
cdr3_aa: CASSLGLAGGWGYNEQFF
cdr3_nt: TGTGCCAGCAGCCTCGGACTAGCGGGTGGATGGGGCTACAATGAGCAGTTCTTC

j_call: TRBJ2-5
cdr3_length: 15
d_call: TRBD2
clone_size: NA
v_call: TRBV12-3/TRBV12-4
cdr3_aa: CASSLILAGKETQYF
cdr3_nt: TGTGCCAGCAGTTTAATACTAGCGGGAAAAGAGACCCAGTACTTC